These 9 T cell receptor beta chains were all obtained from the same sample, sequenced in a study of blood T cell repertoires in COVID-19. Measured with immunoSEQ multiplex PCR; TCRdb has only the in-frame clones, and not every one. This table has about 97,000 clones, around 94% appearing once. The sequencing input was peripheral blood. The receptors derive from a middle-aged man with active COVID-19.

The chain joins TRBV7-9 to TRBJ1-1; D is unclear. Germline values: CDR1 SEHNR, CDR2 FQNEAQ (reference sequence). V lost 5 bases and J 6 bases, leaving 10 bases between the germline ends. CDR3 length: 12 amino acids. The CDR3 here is CASSPNRAEAFF. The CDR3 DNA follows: TGTGCCAGCAGCCCCAACCGGGCTGAAGCTTTCTTT.

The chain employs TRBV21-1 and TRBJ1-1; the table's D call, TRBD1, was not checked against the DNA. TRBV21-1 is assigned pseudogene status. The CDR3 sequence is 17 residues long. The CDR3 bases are TGTGCCAGCAGCAAAGCGGGCTACCAGGGGCAGAACACTGAAGCTTTCTTT. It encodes CASSKAGYQGQNTEAFF.

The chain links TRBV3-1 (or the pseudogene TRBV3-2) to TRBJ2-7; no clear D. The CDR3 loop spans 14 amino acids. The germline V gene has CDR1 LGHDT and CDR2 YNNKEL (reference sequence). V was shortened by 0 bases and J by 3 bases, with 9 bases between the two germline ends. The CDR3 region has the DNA TGTGCCAGCAGCCAAGATTCAGTAAACTACGAGCAGTACTTC. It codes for CASSQDSVNYEQYF.

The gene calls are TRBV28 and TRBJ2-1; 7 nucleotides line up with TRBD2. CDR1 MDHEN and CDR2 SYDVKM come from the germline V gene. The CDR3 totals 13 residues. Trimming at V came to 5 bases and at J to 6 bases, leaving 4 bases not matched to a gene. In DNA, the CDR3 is TGTGCCAGCAGTCCCCGACTAGCCAATGAGCAGTTCTTC. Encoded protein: CASSPRLANEQFF. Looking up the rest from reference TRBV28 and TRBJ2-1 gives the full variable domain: DVKVTQSSRYLVKRTGEKVFLECVQDMDHENMFWYRQDPGLGLRLIYFSYDVKMKEKGDIPEGYSVSREKKERFSLILESASTNQTSMYLCASSPRLANEQFFGPGTRLTVL.

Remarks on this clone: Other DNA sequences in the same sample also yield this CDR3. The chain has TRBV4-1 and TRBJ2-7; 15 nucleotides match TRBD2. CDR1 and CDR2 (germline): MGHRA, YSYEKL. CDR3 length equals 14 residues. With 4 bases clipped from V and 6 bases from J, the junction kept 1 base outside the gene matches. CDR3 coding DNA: TGCGCCAGCAGCCCGGGACTAGCGGGAGGCGAGCAGTACTTC. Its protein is CASSPGLAGGEQYF.

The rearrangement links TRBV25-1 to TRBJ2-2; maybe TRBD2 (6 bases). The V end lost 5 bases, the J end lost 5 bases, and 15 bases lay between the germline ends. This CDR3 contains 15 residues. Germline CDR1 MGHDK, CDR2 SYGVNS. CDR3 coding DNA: TGTGCCAGCAGTACCCCCGGGAGCGGGACCGGGGAGCTGTTTTTT. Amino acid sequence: CASSTPGSGTGELFF.

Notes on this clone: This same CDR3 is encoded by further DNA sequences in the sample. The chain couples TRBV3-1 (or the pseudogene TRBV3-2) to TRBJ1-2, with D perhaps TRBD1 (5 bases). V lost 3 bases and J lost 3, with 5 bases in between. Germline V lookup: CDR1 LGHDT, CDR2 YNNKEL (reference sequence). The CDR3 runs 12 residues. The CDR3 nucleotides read TGTGCCAGCAGCCAGACAGACTATGGCTACACCTTC. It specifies CASSQTDYGYTF.

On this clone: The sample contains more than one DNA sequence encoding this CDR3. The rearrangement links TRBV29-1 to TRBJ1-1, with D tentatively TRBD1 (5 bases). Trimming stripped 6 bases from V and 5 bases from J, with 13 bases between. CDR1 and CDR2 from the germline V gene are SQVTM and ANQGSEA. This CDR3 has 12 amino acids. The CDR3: CSVDRGGTEAFF. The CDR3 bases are TGCAGCGTCGATAGGGGTGGAACTGAAGCTTTCTTT. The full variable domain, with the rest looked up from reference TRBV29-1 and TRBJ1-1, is SAVISQKPSRDICQRGTSLTIQCQVDSQVTMMFWYRQQPGQSLTLIATANQGSEATYESGFVIDKFPISRPNLTFSTLTVSNMSPEDSSIYLCSVDRGGTEAFFGQGTRLTVV.

The CDR3 sequence is CASSEGQGADTQYF. CDR3 DNA sequence: TGTGCCAGCAGTGAAGGACAGGGGGCAGATACGCAGTATTTT. The V gene is TRBV6-1, the J gene TRBJ2-3, with 9 positions matching TRBD1. CDR3 size: 14 residues. CDR1 is MNHNS and CDR2 is SASEGT in the germline V gene. J was trimmed by 4 bases and V by 1 base; bases with no gene match: 0.